This record concerns one T cell receptor (beta chain) sequence. The antigen is unknown. Profiled with immunoSEQ multiplex PCR; TCRdb holds only in-frame clones, not every one. Among about 120,000 clones, about 91% were seen once, and the ten largest hold roughly 1.2%. The data originate from a study of cytomegalovirus exposure and HLA in healthy donors. On the study more broadly: Per a later analysis, the approximately 690 first-cohort and more than 100 validation repertoires shared one platform. Study results and caveats: Accounts indicate the classifier identified cytomegalovirus status with strong specificity and sensitivity. In vitro confirmation showed three CMV-associated chains to be CMV antigen specific. Generally TCR sequences proved uncommon, though certain public TCRs appeared in numerous donors.

The sequencing input was PBMCs. This TCR derives from a woman between 18 and 30 years old in good health and CMV-seronegative.

The CDR3: CASSVRSGGTQYF. DNA for the CDR3: TGTGCCAGCAGCGTAAGATCCGGGGGGACCCAGTACTTC. J is TRBJ2-5 and V is TRBV9, with D perhaps TRBD2 (6 bases). This CDR3 comprises 13 residues. The V end was cut by 1 base, the J end by 7 bases, with 11 bases between. CDR1 is SGDLS, CDR2 YYNGEE, per germline.